What follows are 7 T cell receptor beta chains derived from one specimen sequenced in a study of blood T cell repertoires in COVID-19. Libraries were prepared by immunoSEQ multiplex PCR; TCRdb keeps only in-frame clonotypes and omits some of them. The sample carries about 300,000 clones, over 85% recorded once. The specimen sequenced was PBMCs or T cells enriched from blood (not recorded which). The receptors here all came from a woman aged 50 to 60 who had been exposed to COVID-19.

The V and J genes are TRBV13 and TRBJ2-4; 10 positions agree with TRBD1. This CDR3 has 14 amino acids. Trimming at V came to 3 bases and at J to 9 bases, leaving 5 bases not matched to a gene. Germline V gene data show CDR1 as PRHDT and CDR2 as FYEKMQ (reference sequence). The CDR3 here is CASSLGQGSSIQYF. The DNA for the CDR3 is TGTGCCAGCAGCTTGGGACAGGGGTCGAGCATTCAGTACTTC.

The rearrangement joins TRBV3-1 (or the pseudogene TRBV3-2) to TRBJ2-2, with unresolved D. The CDR3 has 14 residues. CDR1 and CDR2 from the germline V gene are LGHDT and YNNKEL (reference sequence). V was trimmed by 1 base and J by 6 bases, leaving 9 bases between them. The CDR3 here is CASSQGSVSGELFF. The CDR3 DNA sequence: TGTGCCAGCAGCCAAGGTTCGGTCTCCGGGGAGCTGTTTTTT.

This sequence joins TRBV28 and TRBJ1-1, with D perhaps TRBD1 (6 bases). Trimming shortened V by 7 bases and J by 3 bases, and 12 bases separated the two germline ends. The germline CDR1 and CDR2 sequences are MDHEN and SYDVKM. The CDR3 runs to 13 residues. The chain's CDR3 is CASNKGGDTEAFF. The CDR3 nucleotides read TGTGCCAGCAACAAGGGGGGGGACACTGAAGCTTTCTTT. The full variable domain, completed using reference TRBV28 and TRBJ1-1, is DVKVTQSSRYLVKRTGEKVFLECVQDMDHENMFWYRQDPGLGLRLIYFSYDVKMKEKGDIPEGYSVSREKKERFSLILESASTNQTSMYLCASNKGGDTEAFFGQGTRLTVV.

The chain couples TRBV5-1 to TRBJ2-1; 7 nucleotides align to TRBD2. The CDR3 covers 14 residues. V gave up 3 bases and J gave up 10 bases; unmatched junction bases: 10. Germline values: CDR1 SGHRS, CDR2 YFSETQ. The CDR3: CASSSPGRGGEQFF. CDR3 coding DNA: TGCGCCAGCAGCTCCCCCGGAAGGGGAGGGGAGCAGTTCTTC.

V usage is TRBV19 and J usage is TRBJ2-7; possibly TRBD1 for D (5 bases). The CDR3 sequence is 15 residues long. V was shortened by 2 bases and J by 3 bases, with 14 bases between the two germline ends. The V gene's germline CDR1 is LNHDA and CDR2 SQIVND (reference sequence). The CDR3 reads CASSIRGNPLYEQYF. CDR3 DNA: TGTGCCAGTAGTATAAGGGGTAACCCACTCTACGAGCAGTACTTC.

This clone was counted between two and nine times. The CDR3 DNA follows: TGTGCCATCAAAGAGGGGGAACGGACGGCGGGCTACACCTTC. Protein product: CAIKEGERTAGYTF. The V gene is TRBV10-3, the J gene TRBJ1-2; a possible D gene is TRBD1 (6 bases). The CDR3 totals 14 residues. V dropped 7 bases and J dropped 8 bases, with 20 bases sitting between them. CDR1 and CDR2 from the germline V gene are ENHRY and SYGVKD.

Worth noting for this clone: Within the sample, other DNA sequences also encode this same CDR3. The chain joins TRBV30 to TRBJ1-5; D gene unclear. The V gene lost 1 base and the J gene lost 3 bases, with 7 bases spanning the gap. The V gene's germline CDR1 is GTSNPN and CDR2 SVGIG (reference sequence). CDR3 length: 13 residues. The CDR3 DNA reads as TGTGCCTGGAGTGGCCGAGACAATCAGCCCCAGCATTTT. This translates into CAWSGRDNQPQHF. The whole variable domain, remainder taken from reference TRBV30 and TRBJ1-5, is SQTIHQWPATLVQPVGSPLSLECTVEGTSNPNLYWYRQAAGRGLQLLFYSVGIGQISSEVPQNLSASRPQDRQFILSSKKLLLSDSGFYLCAWSGRDNQPQHFGDGTRLSIL.